Each of the 21 T cell receptor beta chains below was sequenced from the same sample in a study of T-cell reconstitution after alpha-beta-depleted transplantation in children. During its preparation, the TCRbeta library received unique molecular identifiers. MiXCR was run by TCRdb on the PCR reads, yielding one entry per CDR3 protein. The sample includes 450,000 to 550,000 distinct CDR3 sequences, more than 9.5% of them seen just once. This specimen consisted of PBMCs, mostly from graft donor cells, obtained 180 days after TCRalphabeta/CD19-depleted stem cell transplant. Receptor source: a female patient aged 2 to 10 who had a stem cell transplant for aplastic anemia, so the T cells may come from the graft donor.

This clonotype was observed a handful of times. This chain links TRBV29-1 with TRBJ1-1, with D possibly matching TRBD1 (5 bases). The CDR3 runs 12 residues. V lost 7 bases to trimming and J lost 1 base, with 10 bases between them. The germline gives CDR1 SQVTM, CDR2 ANQGSEA. The CDR3 protein is CSGGQPNTEAFF. The CDR3 DNA sequence: TGCAGCGGTGGACAACCGAACACTGAAGCTTTCTTT.

CDR3 DNA: TGTGCCAGCAGTGACGATGATAATTCACCCCTCCACTTT. Translation: CASSDDDNSPLHF. The chain has TRBV6-1 and TRBJ1-6; D is unresolved. There are 13 residues in the CDR3. The V and J ends lost 3 bases and 5 bases respectively, with 5 bases between them. From germline, CDR1 is MNHNS and CDR2 SASEGT.

This clonotype was observed a handful of times. This chain connects TRBV28 to TRBJ2-7; the D is unclear. The CDR3 totals 14 residues. Germline CDR1 and CDR2: MDHEN and SYDVKM. V was pared by 4 bases and J by 5 bases, with 15 bases between. CDR3 bases: TGTGCCAGCAGTTCCGCCCAGTTGGTCCACGAGCAGTACTTC. Translating gives CASSSAQLVHEQYF.

The chain joins TRBV27 to TRBJ2-3, with TRBD1 as a possible D gene (6 bases). Per the germline V gene, CDR1 is MNHEY and CDR2 is SMNVEV (reference sequence). The CDR3 has 14 amino acids. V lost 3 bases and J lost 8, with 15 bases in between. The DNA for the CDR3 is TGTGCCAGCAGTTTTGAATTAGGACAGTTTACGCAGTATTTT. Translated: CASSFELGQFTQYF.

The V gene is TRBV29-1, the J gene TRBJ2-7, with 10 positions matching TRBD2. V lost 7 bases, J lost 5 bases, and 11 bases stayed unmatched. The CDR3 runs to 14 residues. Germline lookup yields CDR1 SQVTM and CDR2 ANQGSEA. This CDR3 reads CSAARASGSHEQYF. The DNA of the CDR3 is TGCAGCGCCGCGCGGGCTAGCGGGAGTCACGAGCAGTACTTC.

The CDR3 loop reads CASSWDARSGNTIYF. As DNA, the CDR3 is TGTGCCAGCAGCTGGGACGCGCGCTCTGGAAACACCATATATTTT. The rearrangement links TRBV7-2 to TRBJ1-3; D may be TRBD1 (5 bases). The CDR3 is made up of 15 amino acids. V dropped 4 bases and J dropped 0 bases, with 10 bases sitting between them. Germline V gives CDR1 SGHTA, CDR2 FQGNSA. Together with reference TRBV7-2 and TRBJ1-3, the CDR3 gives the full variable domain: GAGVSQSPSNKVTEKGKDVELRCDPISGHTALYWYRQSLGQGLEFLIYFQGNSAPDKSGLPSDRFSAERTGGSVSTLTIQRTQQEDSAVYLCASSWDARSGNTIYFGEGSWLTVV.

This clonotype appeared a few times. V is TRBV29-1 and J is TRBJ1-4; D ambiguous. CDR1 is SQVTM and CDR2 is ANQGSEA in the germline V gene. There are 11 residues in the CDR3. Between the trimmed V and J ends, which lost 3 bases and 8 bases, there was a span of 7 bases. CDR3 bases: TGCAGCGTTGAGGTGTGGGAAAAACTGTTTTTT. Its protein product is CSVEVWEKLFF.

This clonotype was found a few times. The rearrangement joins TRBV18 to TRBJ2-1; 9 bases map to TRBD1. CDR1 is KGHSH and CDR2 is LQKENI in the germline V gene. This CDR3 is 13 amino acids long. J gave up 8 bases and V 4 bases, and 3 bases lay outside the gene matches. The CDR3 region has the DNA TGTGCCAGCTCACGGGGACAGGGCCATGAGCAGTTCTTC. Protein product: CASSRGQGHEQFF.

CDR3 amino acids: CASGTSGYLNTEAFF. The CDR3 coding sequence is TGTGCCAGTGGAACTTCGGGCTATTTGAACACTGAAGCTTTCTTT. The genes are TRBV6-1 and TRBJ1-1; D is unresolved. V shed 9 bases and J shed 0 bases, with 17 bases lying between them. CDR3 length equals 15 residues. The germline CDR1 and CDR2 sequences are MNHNS and SASEGT.

The rearrangement uses TRBV29-1 and TRBJ1-5; the D is unclear. With 7 bases removed from V and 0 bases from J, the gap between germline ends came to 10 bases. CDR1 SQVTM and CDR2 ANQGSEA come from the germline V gene. The CDR3 has 13 amino acids. DNA of the CDR3: TGCAGCGCCGCCGGGAATAGCAATCAGCCCCAGCATTTT. This translates into CSAAGNSNQPQHF.

This clonotype appeared once. The rearrangement uses TRBV2 and TRBJ2-2, with TRBD1 identical over 8 bases. Trimming cost V 6 bases and J 4 bases; bases outside gene matches: 19. Germline CDR1 and CDR2: SNHLY and FYNNEI. The CDR3 length is 19 residues. DNA for the CDR3: TGTGCCAGCAGGCAAGACAGGGGAGGTCGGGCAGGAGGCACCGGGGAGCTGTTTTTT. It translates to CASRQDRGGRAGGTGELFF.

This clonotype has more than one count but fewer than ten. The rearrangement uses TRBV6-2 or TRBV6-3 and TRBJ2-7; a possible D gene is TRBD1 (6 bases). Per germline, CDR1 MNHEY and CDR2 SVGEGT. The V end was cut by 5 bases, the J end by 3 bases, with 8 bases between. This CDR3 is 12 amino acids long. CDR3 loop: CASSDRIYEQYV. CDR3 coding DNA: TGTGCCAGCAGTGACAGGATCTACGAGCAGTACGTC.

CDR3 region: CASRSGGPNQPQHF. In DNA, the CDR3 is TGTGCCAGCAGGTCAGGGGGGCCCAATCAGCCCCAGCATTTT. The rearrangement joins TRBV6-1 to TRBJ1-5, with 7 bases fitting TRBD1. The junction had 5 bases not matched to a gene; V was cut back by 6 bases and J by 3 bases. This CDR3 contains 14 residues. CDR1 and CDR2 (germline): MNHNS, SASEGT.

This clonotype appeared a few times. V gene TRBV7-3 combines with J gene TRBJ2-1; 8 bases are shared with TRBD2. V was pared by 1 base and J by 4 bases, with 9 bases of the junction left unmatched. The CDR3 sequence is 17 residues long. CDR1 is SGHTA and CDR2 is FQGTGA in the germline V gene. The CDR3 region is CASSLNGLAPPYNEQFF. The CDR3 bases are TGTGCCAGCAGCTTAAATGGACTAGCTCCCCCTTACAATGAGCAGTTCTTC.

The DNA of the CDR3 is TGTGCCAGCAGCGTAGAGGGGAAAGCGGGAGGGGCGAGCACCGGGGAGCTGTTTTTT. It is translated as CASSVEGKAGGASTGELFF. The chain joins TRBV9 to TRBJ2-2; TRBD2 matches at 10 bases. The trim removed 0 bases at V and 4 bases at J, leaving 12 bases unmatched. Germline-derived CDR1 and CDR2 are SGDLS and YYNGEE. The CDR3 runs 19 residues.

The rearrangement joins TRBV5-1 to TRBJ2-7; D possibly matches TRBD1 or TRBD2 (5 bases each). This CDR3 has 17 amino acids. Trimming removed 0 bases from V and 0 bases from J, with 16 bases in between. Germline V gene lookup returns CDR1 SGHRS and CDR2 YFSETQ. The DNA of the CDR3 is TGCGCCAGCAGCTTGGATGGGGGTCCGAACAGCTCCTACGAGCAGTACTTC. Amino acid sequence: CASSLDGGPNSSYEQYF.

V usage is TRBV6-6 and J usage is TRBJ2-2; D may correspond to TRBD1 or TRBD2 (6 bases each). The V end lost 7 bases, the J end lost 7 bases, and 10 bases lay between the germline ends. Germline V CDR1 and CDR2: MNHNY, SVGAGI (reference sequence). The CDR3 consists of 12 residues. The CDR3 nucleotides are TGTGCCAGCAACAGGGAGGTCGGGGAGCTGTTTTTT. This codes for CASNREVGELFF.

The genes are TRBV7-2 and TRBJ2-2; 7 bases are a match to TRBD1. There are 15 residues in the CDR3. CDR1 is SGHTA, CDR2 FQGNSA, per germline. The V and J ends lost 5 bases and 4 bases, in that order; junction bases with no gene match: 7. The CDR3 region is CASSQDRVATGELFF. For the CDR3, the DNA is TGTGCCAGCAGCCAAGACAGGGTAGCCACCGGGGAGCTGTTTTTT.

This clonotype was counted a few times. V and J are TRBV14 and TRBJ2-5; possibly TRBD2 for D (6 bases). The CDR3 has 15 amino acids. V gave up 3 bases and J gave up 5 bases, with 16 bases separating them. Per germline, CDR1 SGHDN and CDR2 FVKESK. The CDR3 DNA reads as TGTGCCAGCAGCCAGTACTACACTAGCCCGGAGACCCAGTACTTC. Translated, it gives CASSQYYTSPETQYF.

This clonotype was picked up a small number of times. The gene calls are TRBV29-1 and TRBJ2-1, with 7 bases matching TRBD2. This CDR3 is 15 amino acids long. The germline V gene encodes CDR1 SQVTM and CDR2 ANQGSEA. After removal of 1 base from V and 8 bases from J, the junction contained 11 bases not matched to a gene. The CDR3 bases are TGCAGCGTTGAAGGCCGGGGGGATTGGAAGCATGAGCAGTTCTTC. This codes for CSVEGRGDWKHEQFF.

This clonotype occurred many times. The rearrangement uses TRBV6-6 and TRBJ1-2; D not certain. Germline lookup yields CDR1 MNHNY and CDR2 SVGAGI (reference sequence). The CDR3 runs 12 residues. Trimming took off 6 bases at V and 0 bases at J, with 5 bases between the two ends. CDR3 amino acids: CASSQTNYGYTF. In DNA, the CDR3 is TGTGCCAGCAGCCAGACTAACTATGGCTACACCTTC.